Included here is one TCR beta chain sequence, with context. The antigen it recognizes is unknown. Per-nucleotide qualities are absent, and no much larger clonotype sits a single base away. The sample is drawn from a study of blood T cell repertoires in COVID-19 (dated by TCRdb to about 2020). Concerning the study at large: The collaborator samples originated in the United States, Italy and Spain and spanned the acute and convalescent phases of COVID-19. The prospective study material was composed of cDNA or gDNA derived from T cells, B-cell-depleted T cells, or PBMCs. Subjects who had been exposed to COVID-19, were actively infected with it, or had recovered from it provided the deeply sampled blood TCRbeta repertoires that made up the dataset. The repertoires were made available in a free public database intended to serve as a resource for research on the immune response to SARS-CoV-2. Samples were obtained from the ongoing ImmuneRACE study (first 160 participants) and from 1,254 subjects provided by 6 global collaborators. Sample metadata almost always included a de-identified subject ID, COVID-19 status, age in years and sex. HLA class I and class II types, where available, came from metadata supplied by the sample provider rather than from assay-based typing.

Each collaborating institution followed its own protocols to collect whole blood in K2EDTA tubes. For TCRbeta analysis, collaborators shipped samples as frozen whole blood, isolated PBMCs, or DNA extracted from either of those sample types. V is cut back by 1 base and J by 6 bases, with 5 bases in the junction unmatched. The germline V gene provides CDR1 SGHTA and CDR2 FQGNSA. The CDR3 goes from the cysteine to the phenylalanine over 16 residues. Of the read, only the CDR3 DNA is kept; its 48 bases are in frame from base 1. The immunoSEQ Assay, a bias-controlled multiplex PCR, was used to amplify TCRbeta CDR3 regions from genomic DNA. For the original study's pipeline: Within the assay, amplification of reference gene primers was used to estimate how many nucleated cells each sample contained. Sequence reads were collapsed and filtered to measure the absolute abundance of every unique TCRbeta CDR3 rearrangement. Productive Simpson clonality was computed per sample as the square root of Simpson's diversity index over productive rearrangements. TCRdb stores this immuneACCESS table with in-frame sequences only. Part of the clones is absent; in the studies checked, under half of the shortfall reflects unresolved V genes, and no reason is known for the rest. V and J calls and clone size follow that table, whereas D and trimming were derived from the DNA. The sample profile shows 200,000 to 300,000 clones; 75% to 90% of them were found once. The ten largest clones add up to over 1.5% of the sample.

Overall study results and their limits: How much clinical and demographic metadata was included differed by source and by participant, and the metadata was provided uncurated.

The sample taken for sequencing was peripheral blood. Recombination joined TRBV7-2 with TRBJ2-2; 10 nucleotides in the junction match TRBD2. This sequence was found in a man aged 25 to 40 with active or convalescent COVID-19. The nucleotides read TGTGCCAGCAGCTTAGTACAGCGGGGGGGCCCCGGGGAGCTGTTTTTT. It translates as CASSLVQRGGPGELFF. The reference TRBV7-2 and TRBJ2-2 proteins fill in what lies around the CDR3, so the full variable domain reads GAGVSQSPSNKVTEKGKDVELRCDPISGHTALYWYRQSLGQGLEFLIYFQGNSAPDKSGLPSDRFSAERTGGSVSTLTIQRTQQEDSAVYLCASSLVQRGGPGELFFGEGSRLTVL.